The present entry profiles one TCR beta chain with its context. This entry comes from a study of cytotoxic CD8 clonotypes in ibrutinib-treated CLL. Using immunoSEQ multiplex PCR, the repertoire was profiled, and TCRdb retains in-frame clones only, with some absent. The table records hundreds of thousands of clones, 67% of them present only once. Germline CDR1 reads MNHEY; CDR2 reads SMNVEV (reference sequence). Trimming shortened V by 5 bases and J by 7 bases, and 11 bases separated the two germline ends. This CDR3 is built from 13 residues. The sequencing used PBMCs, collected after 36 months of ibrutinib treatment. The receptor's source is a human donor with chronic lymphocytic leukemia. The chain has TRBV27 and TRBJ2-2; tentatively, D is TRBD2 (5 bases). For the CDR3, the DNA is TGTGCCAGCAGTAACCTAGAGGGCGGGGAGCTGTTTTTT. Amino acid sequence: CASSNLEGGELFF.